Each of the 21 T cell receptor beta chains below was sequenced from the same sample in a study of blood T cell repertoires in COVID-19. Data came from immunoSEQ multiplex PCR; TCRdb stores just in-frame clones and leaves some out. The sample records some 98,000 clones, about four fifths being singletons. Sequenced material: peripheral blood. The receptors shown here come from a human donor in a cohort sampled during active COVID-19.

The rearrangement joins TRBV4-1 to TRBJ2-4; the D gene is possibly TRBD1 (6 bases). V was trimmed by 4 bases and J by 5 bases, leaving 6 bases between them. The CDR3 contains 12 residues. Germline-derived CDR1 and CDR2 are MGHRA and YSYEKL. CDR3 sequence reads: CASSPGENIQYF. For the CDR3, the DNA is TGCGCCAGCAGCCCAGGGGAAAACATTCAGTACTTC.

This chain uses TRBV10-3 with TRBJ2-7; 9 positions match TRBD1. The length of the CDR3 is 14 residues. Germline CDR1 reads ENHRY; CDR2 reads SYGVKD. V was clipped by 5 bases and J by 5 bases; unmatched bases: 7. CDR3 DNA: TGTGCCATCAGTTCGGGGGACAGGGTAAACGAGCAGTACTTC. It is translated as CAISSGDRVNEQYF.

The J gene is TRBJ2-2, the V gene TRBV2; 9 bases map to TRBD1. Germline loops: CDR1 SNHLY, CDR2 FYNNEI. With V trimmed by 4 bases and J by 3 bases, 6 bases remained unmatched. This CDR3 contains 16 residues. The CDR3, as DNA: TGTGCCAGCAGTGCACAGGGGGCCTGGCACACCGGGGAGCTGTTTTTT. It translates to CASSAQGAWHTGELFF.

V usage is TRBV4-1 and J usage is TRBJ1-2, with 7 nucleotides matching TRBD1. This CDR3 has 16 amino acids. V gave up 0 bases and J gave up 3 bases; unmatched junction bases: 7. CDR1 is MGHRA, CDR2 YSYEKL, per germline. Here the CDR3 reads CASSQDQGGPYYGYTF. Written as DNA, the CDR3 is TGCGCCAGCAGCCAAGATCAGGGGGGCCCCTACTATGGCTACACCTTC.

This clone was detected once. The chain recombines TRBV5-4 with TRBJ2-6, with 9 bases that match TRBD1. CDR1 and CDR2 (germline): SGHNT, YYREEE (reference sequence). The CDR3 has 16 amino acids. After removal of 4 bases from V and 2 bases from J, the junction contained 4 bases not matched to a gene. CDR3 sequence (DNA): TGTGCCAGCAGCCGGACAGGGGACCCTGGGGCCAACGTCCTGACTTTC. It encodes CASSRTGDPGANVLTF.

V usage is TRBV2 and J usage is TRBJ1-2, with D possibly matching TRBD1 (6 bases). In germline, CDR1 is SNHLY, CDR2 FYNNEI. This CDR3 spans 13 amino acids. Trimming cost V 6 bases and J 8 bases, with 16 bases left between them. The CDR3 region is CASRYTGLLGYTF. The CDR3 nucleotides read TGTGCCAGCAGATACACAGGGTTATTAGGCTACACCTTC.

The chain couples TRBV19 to TRBJ2-7, with 7 bases lining up with TRBD1. Trimming took 5 bases from V and 3 from J; bases not matched to a gene: 7. The CDR3 sequence is 14 residues long. In germline, CDR1 is LNHDA, CDR2 SQIVND (reference sequence). The CDR3 is CASSGSRDSYEQYF. The CDR3 coding sequence is TGTGCCAGTAGTGGGAGCCGGGACAGCTACGAGCAGTACTTC.

This clone was seen a handful of times. The chain recombines TRBV5-1 with TRBJ1-5, with TRBD1 identical over 8 bases. The length of the CDR3 is 17 residues. Germline V gene lookup returns CDR1 SGHRS and CDR2 YFSETQ. V lost 4 bases to trimming and J lost 3 bases; unmatched junction nucleotides: 12. The CDR3 sequence: CASSPGLGQASNQPQHF. CDR3 sequence (DNA): TGCGCCAGCAGCCCCGGGTTGGGACAGGCCTCCAATCAGCCCCAGCATTTT.

This chain connects TRBV19 to TRBJ2-6; D unresolved. The V end was cut by 0 bases, the J end by 0 bases, with 6 bases between. This CDR3 contains 16 residues. The germline gives CDR1 LNHDA, CDR2 SQIVND (reference sequence). The CDR3 sequence is CASSIDVHSGANVLTF. The CDR3 nucleotides are TGTGCCAGTAGTATAGACGTACACTCTGGGGCCAACGTCCTGACTTTC.

J is TRBJ2-7 and V is TRBV7-9, with a tentative D call TRBD2 (7 bases). The CDR3 runs to 14 residues. Trimming cost V 7 bases and J 2 bases, with 15 bases left between them. The germline gives CDR1 SEHNR, CDR2 FQNEAQ (reference sequence). The DNA for the CDR3 is TGTGCCAGCAACCAAGGGGGGGGCGCCTACGAGCAGTACTTC. This translates into CASNQGGGAYEQYF.

The J gene is TRBJ2-1, the V gene TRBV7-7; D is possibly TRBD1 (6 bases). In germline, CDR1 is SSHAT, CDR2 FNYEAQ (reference sequence). Trimming took 5 bases from V and 3 from J, leaving 14 bases between them. The CDR3 is 15 residues long. CDR3 in DNA: TGTGCCAGCAGCGTAGGGGCAGGGGACTACAATGAGCAGTTCTTC. This gives the protein CASSVGAGDYNEQFF.

Here the CDR3 reads CASSISSAGRYQPQHF. The CDR3, as DNA: TGTGCCAGTAGTATTTCCTCAGCAGGGAGGTACCAGCCCCAGCATTTT. This chain uses TRBV19 with TRBJ1-5; D is possibly TRBD1 (5 bases). V lost 3 bases, J lost 7 bases, and 19 bases lay in between. This CDR3 has 16 amino acids. Germline V gene data show CDR1 as LNHDA and CDR2 as SQIVND (reference sequence).

This chain links TRBV7-9 with TRBJ2-5, with 10 bases lining up with TRBD2. CDR3 length: 15 amino acids. CDR1 and CDR2 (germline): SEHNR, FQNEAQ (reference sequence). The V segment lost 5 bases and the J segment 4 bases; nucleotides outside the gene matches: 7. The CDR3 DNA reads TGTGCCAGCAGCCCCCTAGCGGGAGTCGTAGAGACCCAGTACTTC. Translation gives CASSPLAGVVETQYF.

The chain joins TRBV7-9 to TRBJ2-2; TRBD1 aligns across 9 bases. From germline, CDR1 is SEHNR and CDR2 FQNEAQ (reference sequence). Trimming at V came to 6 bases and at J to 1 base, leaving 3 bases not matched to a gene. This CDR3 is built from 15 residues. CDR3 in amino acids: CASSPGQGNTGELFF. The CDR3 coding sequence is TGTGCCAGCAGTCCGGGACAGGGGAACACCGGGGAGCTGTTTTTT.

This chain joins TRBV3-1 (or the pseudogene TRBV3-2) and TRBJ2-7; D is undetermined. Trimming stripped 4 bases from V and 1 base from J, with 2 bases between. The CDR3 runs to 11 residues. CDR1 and CDR2 (germline): LGHDT, YNNKEL (reference sequence). CDR3 coding DNA: TGTGCCAGCAGCCTATCCTACGAGCAGTACTTC. It is translated as CASSLSYEQYF.

The gene calls are TRBV7-2 and TRBJ1-2; D ambiguous. In germline, CDR1 is SGHTA, CDR2 FQGNSA. The CDR3 consists of 14 residues. V gave up 2 bases and J gave up 0 bases, with 7 bases separating them. CDR3 DNA sequence: TGTGCCAGCAGCTTAATCTACTCTAACTATGGCTACACCTTC. Its translation: CASSLIYSNYGYTF.

This chain uses TRBV7-9 with TRBJ2-3; D gene unclear. V dropped 7 bases and J dropped 2 bases, with 16 bases sitting between them. This CDR3 region has 15 residues. Germline V gene data show CDR1 as SEHNR and CDR2 as FQNEAQ (reference sequence). DNA for the CDR3: TGTGCCAGCACCTCAACCGACACAACCACAGATACGCAGTATTTT. It yields the protein CASTSTDTTTDTQYF.

This clone was counted once. This chain links TRBV7-2 with TRBJ2-7, with a tentative D call TRBD2 (6 bases). V gave up 5 bases and J gave up 0 bases, with 14 bases separating them. CDR3 length: 15 amino acids. CDR1 SGHTA and CDR2 FQGNSA come from the germline V gene. CDR3: CASSTRGGPSYEQYF. Written as DNA, the CDR3 is TGTGCCAGCAGCACCCGGGGAGGACCCTCCTACGAGCAGTACTTC.

The V gene is TRBV27, the J gene TRBJ2-7; 12 positions match TRBD2. V lost 3 bases and J lost 3; bases outside the gene matches: 15. The CDR3 sequence is 19 residues long. In germline, CDR1 is MNHEY, CDR2 SMNVEV (reference sequence). CDR3 in DNA: TGTGCCAGCAGTTTGACAGGGCTAAAGGGGACTAGCGGGTACTACGAGCAGTACTTC. Its translation: CASSLTGLKGTSGYYEQYF.

The gene calls are TRBV9 and TRBJ2-7, with D possibly being TRBD1 (6 bases). Germline V gives CDR1 SGDLS, CDR2 YYNGEE. V lost 3 bases and J 3 bases, leaving 13 bases between the germline ends. CDR3 length: 14 amino acids. The DNA of the CDR3 is TGTGCCAGCAGCGCAGGGACATCTTTCTACGAGCAGTACTTC. Protein product: CASSAGTSFYEQYF.

This chain links TRBV19 with TRBJ1-5; possibly TRBD1 for D (6 bases). The V end lost 3 bases, the J end lost 1 base, and 10 bases lay between the germline ends. Germline V gene data show CDR1 as LNHDA and CDR2 as SQIVND (reference sequence). The length of the CDR3 is 15 residues. The CDR3 loop is CASSMGGGSNQPQHF. The CDR3, as DNA: TGTGCCAGTAGTATGGGAGGGGGGAGCAATCAGCCCCAGCATTTT.